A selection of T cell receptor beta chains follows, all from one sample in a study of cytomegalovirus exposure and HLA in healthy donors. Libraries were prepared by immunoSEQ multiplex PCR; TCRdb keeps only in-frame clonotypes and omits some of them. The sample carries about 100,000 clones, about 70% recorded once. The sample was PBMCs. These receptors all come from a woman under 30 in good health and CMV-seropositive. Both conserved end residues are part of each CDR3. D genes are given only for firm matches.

cdr3_nt: TGTGCCAGCAGTGAGGATAAGCGGGAAGCCACCGGGGAGCTGTTTTTT
cdr3_aa: CASSEDKREATGELFF
j_call: TRBJ2-2
d_call: TRBD2
v_call: TRBV6-4
cdr3_length: 16

cdr3_nt: TGTGCCAGCAGCCATGGACAGGGCCGGGGAGGGACTGAAGCTTTCTTT
cdr3_aa: CASSHGQGRGGTEAFF
j_call: TRBJ1-1
d_call: TRBD1
v_call: TRBV6-6
cdr3_length: 16

cdr3_nt: TGCAGCGCCTCAGGTGGGGCTCTAGGAAGCTCTGGGGCCAACGTCCTGACTTTC
cdr3_aa: CSASGGALGSSGANVLTF
j_call: TRBJ2-6
d_call: .
v_call: TRBV29-1
cdr3_length: 18

cdr3_nt: TGCAGCGTCGAAAGACAGGGGGATCTCTCCTACGAGCAGTACTTC
cdr3_aa: CSVERQGDLSYEQYF
j_call: TRBJ2-7
d_call: TRBD1
v_call: TRBV29-1
cdr3_length: 15

cdr3_nt: TGCAGTGGGGTAGAATCGCAGGGCCGCACCTTC
cdr3_aa: CSGVESQGRTF
j_call: TRBJ1-2
d_call: .
v_call: TRBV20-1
cdr3_length: 11

cdr3_nt: TGTGCCAGCAGCCGGACGCGCTTCAGGGTGGGGTGGAACACTGAAGCTTTCTTT
cdr3_aa: CASSRTRFRVGWNTEAFF
j_call: TRBJ1-1
d_call: .
v_call: TRBV5-4
cdr3_length: 18

cdr3_nt: TGTGCCAGCAGCTCCTTAGCGGGAGTGAAGTACAATGAGCAGTTCTTC
cdr3_aa: CASSSLAGVKYNEQFF
j_call: TRBJ2-1
d_call: TRBD2
v_call: TRBV7-3
cdr3_length: 16

cdr3_nt: TGTGCCAGCAGCCCGCGGATGTTGGTCCAAAACATTCAGTACTTC
cdr3_aa: CASSPRMLVQNIQYF
j_call: TRBJ2-4
d_call: .
v_call: TRBV7-8
cdr3_length: 15

cdr3_nt: TGTGCCAGCAGAGCGGGACGGTCTTTAGCCCAGTACTTC
cdr3_aa: CASRAGRSLAQYF
j_call: TRBJ2-5
d_call: TRBD2
v_call: TRBV6-5
cdr3_length: 13

cdr3_nt: TGTGCCAGCAGTGATACCCCCCGCGGGCCGGGGGGCGAGCAGTACTTC
cdr3_aa: CASSDTPRGPGGEQYF
j_call: TRBJ2-7
d_call: TRBD2
v_call: TRBV25-1
cdr3_length: 16